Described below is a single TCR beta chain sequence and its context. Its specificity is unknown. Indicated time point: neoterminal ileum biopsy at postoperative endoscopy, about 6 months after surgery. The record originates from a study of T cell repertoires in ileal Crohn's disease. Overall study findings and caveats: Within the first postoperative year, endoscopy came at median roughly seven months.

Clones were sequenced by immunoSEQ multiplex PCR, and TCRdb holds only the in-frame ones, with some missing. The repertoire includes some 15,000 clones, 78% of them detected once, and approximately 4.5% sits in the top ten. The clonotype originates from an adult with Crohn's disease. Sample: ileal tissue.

DNA of the CDR3: TGTGCCAGCAGCTTAGGACCAGGATCCTACGAGCAGTACTTC. This translates into CASSLGPGSYEQYF. The chain couples TRBV11-3 to TRBJ2-7; no clear D gene. The CDR3 is 14 residues long. Germline-derived CDR1 and CDR2 are SGHNT and YENEEA. Trimming pared 1 base from V and 1 base from J, leaving 8 bases between.